This T cell receptor (beta chain) was recovered during a study of cytomegalovirus exposure and HLA in healthy donors. Findings and limits, study-wide: A list of 150 to 200 TCR beta chains associated with cytomegalovirus was given.

This clone has more than one count but fewer than ten. What it binds is unknown. The study ran its PCR with 60 Vbeta and 13 Jbeta primers. TCRdb's copy holds only in-frame clones and misses some; the assay was immunoSEQ multiplex PCR. The table records 150,000 to 200,000 clones, roughly 80% of them present only once. With V trimmed by 5 bases and J by 4 bases, 6 bases remained unmatched. Germline V gives CDR1 SGHTA, CDR2 FQGNSA. This CDR3 is 14 amino acids long. V and J are TRBV7-2 and TRBJ1-1, with 8 bases fitting TRBD1. This TCR came from a man aged 18 to 30 in good health and CMV-seropositive. Material for sequencing was PBMCs. The CDR3 region has the DNA TGTGCCAGCAGCCTACATGGACAGGGCACTGAAGCTTTCTTT. Translated: CASSLHGQGTEAFF.